This entry lists 29 T cell receptor beta chains sequenced from one sample in a study of OX40 agonist ivuxolimab in advanced cancers. The protocol used for the library was the immunoSEQ multiplex PCR assay. The immuneACCESS repertoire file appears here via TCRdb, limited to in-frame rearrangements. These files lack a portion of the clones; in checked studies, under half of the deficit traces to unresolved V genes, and the cause of the others is not known. Counted in this sample were 65,000 to 80,000 clones; approximately 91% of them appeared once. The ten top clones hold 10% to 15% of the sample. The material was CD4+ or CD8+ T cells sorted from blood, obtained in a trial of the OX40 agonist ivuxolimab. Source of these receptors: an adult with an advanced solid tumor such as melanoma, head and neck, liver or kidney cancer.

The chain couples TRBV5-1 to TRBJ2-2; D gene uncertain. Germline CDR1 and CDR2: SGHRS and YFSETQ. The CDR3 length is 15 residues. V dropped 0 bases and J dropped 3 bases, with 9 bases sitting between them. The CDR3 nucleotides read TGCGCCAGCAGCTTGGAGGCACCCGACACCGGGGAGCTGTTTTTT. This encodes CASSLEAPDTGELFF.

The V call is TRBV6-5, the J call TRBJ1-5, with D possibly TRBD1 on 5 matching bases. Germline CDR1 reads MNHEY; CDR2 reads SVGAGI. Trimming removed 2 bases from V and 6 bases from J, with 14 bases in between. The CDR3 is 15 amino acids. This CDR3 is CASSYGGNYGQPQHF. CDR3 nucleotide sequence: TGTGCCAGCAGTTACGGGGGGAATTACGGTCAGCCCCAGCATTTT.

This rearrangement joins TRBV5-1 to TRBJ2-5, with no clear D. The J call may not be correct, given that the DNA end is closer to TRBJ2-7. There are 13 residues in the CDR3. CDR1 and CDR2 from the germline V gene are SGHRS and YFSETQ. The CDR3, as DNA: TGCGCCAGCAGCTTGGTCGGGTCCTACGAGCAGTACTTC. Its translation is CASSLVGSYEQYF.

This clone has only a few counts. The chain employs TRBV19 and TRBJ1-2, with D possibly TRBD1 on 5 matching bases. Germline CDR1 is LNHDA and CDR2 is SQIVND (reference sequence). This CDR3 spans 12 amino acids. V lost 3 bases and J lost 3, with 5 bases in between. The chain's CDR3 is CASSMGDYGYTF. DNA for the CDR3: TGTGCCAGTAGTATGGGGGACTATGGCTACACCTTC.

The J gene is TRBJ1-5, the V gene TRBV28; D gene unclear. The CDR3 runs 13 residues. Between the trimmed V and J ends, which lost 5 bases and 7 bases, there was a span of 12 bases. Germline V gene sequence: CDR1 MDHEN, CDR2 SYDVKM. CDR3 in amino acids: CASSQTRFQPQHF. In nucleotides, the CDR3 is TGTGCCAGCAGTCAAACCAGGTTCCAGCCCCAGCATTTT.

The chain is built from TRBV6-6 and TRBJ1-2, with D hard to call. Trimming took 2 bases from V and 1 from J, leaving 5 bases between them. There are 13 residues in the CDR3. Per germline, CDR1 MNHNY and CDR2 SVGAGI (reference sequence). CDR3 region: CASSYGFNYGYTF. The CDR3 bases are TGTGCCAGCAGTTACGGGTTTAACTATGGCTACACCTTC.

V and J are TRBV6-1 and TRBJ2-7; D gene ambiguous. Germline V gene data show CDR1 as MNHNS and CDR2 as SASEGT. The V end lost 4 bases, the J end lost 2 bases, and 9 bases lay between the germline ends. CDR3 length: 13 residues. The CDR3 DNA reads TGTGCCAGCAGTGTATACTTGGCCTACGAGCAGTACTTC. The encoded protein is CASSVYLAYEQYF.

Comments on this clone: Other DNA sequences in this specimen translate into the identical CDR3. This rearrangement joins TRBV5-1 to TRBJ2-5; 11 bases map to TRBD2. With the DNA end fitting TRBJ2-7 better, the J assignment may be wrong. Germline V lookup: CDR1 SGHRS, CDR2 YFSETQ. CDR3 length: 14 residues. The CDR3: CASSYGLAGYEQYF. CDR3 in DNA: TGCGCCAGCAGTTACGGACTAGCGGGCTACGAGCAGTACTTC.

The gene calls are TRBV27 and TRBJ1-2, with unresolved D. This CDR3 comprises 12 residues. V lost 5 bases, J lost 5 bases, and 9 bases lay in between. Germline V gives CDR1 MNHEY, CDR2 SMNVEV (reference sequence). CDR3 region: CASSNDGYGYTF. The CDR3 DNA reads as TGTGCCAGCAGTAACGACGGATATGGCTACACCTTC.

The chain uses TRBV4-1 and TRBJ1-5; no reliable D call. Germline V gene sequence: CDR1 MGHRA, CDR2 YSYEKL. V was pared by 4 bases and J by 5 bases, with 18 bases between. The CDR3 runs to 16 residues. CDR3 in DNA: TGCGCCAGCAGCCTCTCGGGAGTCCCGATAGATCAGCCCCAGCATTTT. Protein: CASSLSGVPIDQPQHF.

J is TRBJ2-1 and V is TRBV28; 12 positions agree with TRBD2. Losses at the gene ends were 8 bases for V and 4 bases for J; bases not matched to a gene: 12. The CDR3 is made up of 17 amino acids. CDR1 is MDHEN and CDR2 is SYDVKM in the germline V gene. CDR3 sequence (DNA): TGTGCCAGCGCCAACGGTCTAGCGGGAGGGTTATACAATGAGCAGTTCTTC. This encodes CASANGLAGGLYNEQFF.

The J gene is TRBJ1-1, the V gene TRBV4-2, with 8 bases matching TRBD1. Germline CDR1 and CDR2: LGHNA and YNFKEQ. Unmatched junction bases numbered 21, after V lost 6 bases and J lost 6 bases. CDR3 size: 18 residues. CDR3 bases: TGTGCCAGCAGGGTCGGGGCAGGGGGCGTAGATTTTAGGGCTGAAGCTTTCTTT. As protein: CASRVGAGGVDFRAEAFF.

V is TRBV4-1 and J is TRBJ1-2; unclear D gene. Trimming took off 0 bases at V and 1 base at J, with 12 bases between the two ends. Germline lookup yields CDR1 MGHRA and CDR2 YSYEKL. The CDR3 runs 16 residues. The CDR3 loop is CASSQDRTADNYGYTF. In DNA form, the CDR3 reads TGCGCCAGCAGCCAAGATCGGACGGCCGATAACTATGGCTACACCTTC.

This chain joins TRBV5-1 and TRBJ2-1; 7 nucleotides align to TRBD2. V dropped 6 bases and J dropped 5; count of bases not matched to a gene: 14. The CDR3 covers 16 residues. Germline V CDR1 and CDR2: SGHRS, YFSETQ. This CDR3 is CASNPLAGAVNNEQFF. Here the CDR3 DNA reads TGCGCCAGCAACCCCCTGGCGGGAGCGGTCAACAATGAGCAGTTCTTC.

The V call is TRBV27, the J call TRBJ2-1; D unresolved. V lost 2 bases to trimming and J lost 3 bases, with 2 bases between them. Per germline, CDR1 MNHEY and CDR2 SMNVEV (reference sequence). The CDR3 is 12 amino acids. CDR3 region: CASSLHYNEQFF. The DNA for the CDR3 is TGTGCCAGCAGTTTACACTACAATGAGCAGTTCTTC.

The chain links TRBV13 to TRBJ2-5; TRBD2 matches 7 bases. The DNA end is a closer match to TRBJ2-7, so the J assignment may be wrong. There are 15 residues in the CDR3. Germline assignment: CDR1 PRHDT and CDR2 FYEKMQ (reference sequence). Written as DNA, the CDR3 is TGTGCCAGCAGCTTAGGTTTCAGCGGGGTCTACGAGCAGTACTTC. Translated, it gives CASSLGFSGVYEQYF.

The chain joins TRBV4-2 to TRBJ2-5; 8 positions match TRBD1. Trimming at V came to 5 bases and at J to 3 bases, leaving 2 bases not matched to a gene. Germline lookup yields CDR1 LGHNA and CDR2 YNFKEQ. The CDR3 length is 13 residues. CDR3 protein: CASSAQGEETQYF. CDR3 nucleotides: TGTGCCAGCAGCGCACAGGGGGAAGAGACCCAGTACTTC.

The chain uses TRBV28 and TRBJ1-1; TRBD1 aligns across 7 bases. The length of the CDR3 is 16 residues. The V and J ends lost 10 bases and 0 bases, in that order; junction bases with no gene match: 14. From germline, CDR1 is MDHEN and CDR2 SYDVKM. The CDR3 loop reads CATSGGEGQMNTEAFF. In nucleotides, the CDR3 is TGTGCCACCTCGGGGGGGGAGGGACAGATGAACACTGAAGCTTTCTTT.

V usage is TRBV6-6 and J usage is TRBJ1-5; D gene ambiguous. Germline V lookup: CDR1 MNHNY, CDR2 SVGAGI (reference sequence). The CDR3 is 16 residues long. With 0 bases removed from V and 5 bases from J, the gap between germline ends came to 14 bases. CDR3 sequence reads: CASSYSRDTKHQPQHF. In nucleotides, the CDR3 is TGTGCCAGCAGTTACTCGCGCGACACTAAACATCAGCCCCAGCATTTT.

This clone was seen a single time. The chain joins TRBV10-3 to TRBJ2-7; D is unclear. The CDR3 consists of 13 residues. Germline V CDR1 and CDR2: ENHRY, SYGVKD. Trimming left V 2 bases short and J 1 base short, with 6 bases between. The CDR3 region is CAISEGPSYEQYF. The CDR3 coding sequence is TGTGCCATCAGTGAGGGGCCTTCCTACGAGCAGTACTTC.

The chain recombines TRBV5-1 with TRBJ2-7, with 7 bases matching TRBD1. Germline V gene lookup returns CDR1 SGHRS and CDR2 YFSETQ. Losses at the gene ends were 1 base for V and 2 bases for J; bases not matched to a gene: 12. The CDR3 spans 17 residues. CDR3 sequence reads: CASSLSVDRSIAYEQYF. The CDR3 bases are TGCGCCAGCAGCTTGTCTGTGGACAGGTCGATAGCCTACGAGCAGTACTTC. The whole variable domain, remainder taken from reference TRBV5-1 and TRBJ2-7, is KAGVTQTPRYLIKTRGQQVTLSCSPISGHRSVSWYQQTPGQGLQFLFEYFSETQRNKGNFPGRFSGRQFSNSRSEMNVSTLELGDSALYLCASSLSVDRSIAYEQYFGPGTRLTVT.

The sample holds one count of this clone. The V call is TRBV14, the J call TRBJ2-1; no clear D. Trimming shortened V by 6 bases and J by 4 bases, and 13 bases separated the two germline ends. The CDR3 runs to 14 residues. CDR1 is SGHDN, CDR2 FVKESK, per germline. The CDR3 region has the DNA TGTGCCAGCAGGATGGGTGGAGTTTACAATGAGCAGTTCTTC. Its protein is CASRMGGVYNEQFF.

V is TRBV10-3 and J is TRBJ2-7; 12 bases align to TRBD2. The germline V gene encodes CDR1 ENHRY and CDR2 SYGVKD. The CDR3 sequence is 16 residues long. V gave up 4 bases and J gave up 3 bases; unmatched junction bases: 7. CDR3 DNA sequence: TGTGCCATCAGTGTCGGGACTAGCGGGCCGGGCTACGAGCAGTACTTC. Protein sequence: CAISVGTSGPGYEQYF.

By share, this clone counts as medium-sized. The V gene is TRBV7-8, the J gene TRBJ1-2, with D possibly TRBD1 on 6 matching bases. The CDR3 has 11 residues. Trimming stripped 8 bases from V and 10 bases from J, with 14 bases between. In germline, CDR1 is SGHVS, CDR2 FQNEAQ. The chain's CDR3 is CASLGGYFYTF. In DNA, the CDR3 is TGTGCCAGCCTAGGGGGATATTTCTACACCTTC.

The chain joins TRBV6-1 to TRBJ1-2, with a weak D call TRBD1 (5 bases). Trimming took 2 bases from V and 5 from J, leaving 9 bases between them. From germline, CDR1 is MNHNS and CDR2 SASEGT. CDR3 size: 13 residues. DNA of the CDR3: TGTGCCAGCAGTGAAAGTGGGGGGTATGGCTACACCTTC. This gives the protein CASSESGGYGYTF.

This clone was counted only a few times. This chain uses TRBV9 with TRBJ2-3; unclear D gene. This CDR3 has 14 amino acids. Germline V gene sequence: CDR1 SGDLS, CDR2 YYNGEE. With 0 bases removed from V and 0 bases from J, the gap between germline ends came to 5 bases. As DNA, the CDR3 is TGTGCCAGCAGCGTAGACAGTAGCACAGATACGCAGTATTTT. Translation gives CASSVDSSTDTQYF.

The chain links TRBV7-9 to TRBJ1-4, with 7 bases fitting TRBD1. Germline CDR1 and CDR2: SEHNR and FQNEAQ (reference sequence). V trimming: 5 bases; J trimming: 12 bases; junction bases outside the gene matches: 12. This CDR3 is 14 amino acids long. The CDR3: CASSPTGQEVELFF. The CDR3 DNA sequence: TGTGCCAGCAGCCCTACAGGACAGGAAGTAGAACTGTTTTTT.

This chain joins TRBV9 and TRBJ2-7; 10 bases map to TRBD1. V lost 4 bases, J lost 2 bases, and 6 bases stayed unmatched. Germline CDR1 SGDLS, CDR2 YYNGEE. This CDR3 comprises 15 residues. The CDR3 spells CASSPGTGATYEQYF. As DNA, the CDR3 is TGTGCCAGCAGCCCCGGGACAGGGGCAACCTACGAGCAGTACTTC.

About this clone itself: A junction end diverges from the germline sequence, so it may reflect a read error. The J gene is TRBJ2-7, the V gene TRBV5-1; the match to TRBD1 covers 9 bases. CDR1 is SGHRS and CDR2 is YFSETQ in the germline V gene. CDR3 length: 13 amino acids. The CDR3 sequence: CASSRDRVHEQYF. CDR3 coding DNA: TGTGCCAGCAGCCGGGACAGGGTCCACGAGCAGTACTTC.